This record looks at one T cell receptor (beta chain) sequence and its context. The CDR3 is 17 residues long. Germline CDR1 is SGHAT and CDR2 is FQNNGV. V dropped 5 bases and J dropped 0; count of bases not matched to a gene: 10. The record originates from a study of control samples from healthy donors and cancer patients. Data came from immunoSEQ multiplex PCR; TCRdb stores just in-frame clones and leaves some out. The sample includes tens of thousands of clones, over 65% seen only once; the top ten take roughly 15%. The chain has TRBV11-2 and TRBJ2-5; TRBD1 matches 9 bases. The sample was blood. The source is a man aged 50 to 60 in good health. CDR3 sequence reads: CASSRTGAITNQETQYF. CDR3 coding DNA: TGTGCCAGCAGCCGGACAGGGGCTATTACAAACCAAGAGACCCAGTACTTC.